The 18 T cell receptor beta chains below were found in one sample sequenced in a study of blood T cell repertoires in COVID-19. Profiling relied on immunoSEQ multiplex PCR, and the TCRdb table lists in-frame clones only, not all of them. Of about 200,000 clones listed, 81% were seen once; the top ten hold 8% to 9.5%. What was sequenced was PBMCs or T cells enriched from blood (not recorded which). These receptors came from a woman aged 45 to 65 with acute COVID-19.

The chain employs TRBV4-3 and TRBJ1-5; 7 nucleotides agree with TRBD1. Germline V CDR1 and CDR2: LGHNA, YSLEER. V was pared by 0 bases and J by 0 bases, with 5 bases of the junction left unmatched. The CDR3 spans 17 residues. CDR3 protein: CASSQDLNRGSNQPQHF. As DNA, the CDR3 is TGCGCCAGCAGCCAAGATTTGAACAGGGGTAGCAATCAGCCCCAGCATTTT.

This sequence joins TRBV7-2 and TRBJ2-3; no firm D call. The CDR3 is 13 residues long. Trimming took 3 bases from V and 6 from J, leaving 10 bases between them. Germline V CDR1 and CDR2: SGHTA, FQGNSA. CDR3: CASSFKLTDTQYF. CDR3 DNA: TGTGCCAGCAGCTTTAAGCTCACCGATACGCAGTATTTT.

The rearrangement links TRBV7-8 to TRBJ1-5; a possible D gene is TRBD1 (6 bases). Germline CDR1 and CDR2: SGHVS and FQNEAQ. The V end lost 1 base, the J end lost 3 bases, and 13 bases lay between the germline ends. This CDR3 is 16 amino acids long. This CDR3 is CASSLEGGGFNQPQHF. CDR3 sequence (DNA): TGTGCCAGCAGCTTAGAAGGGGGAGGGTTCAATCAGCCCCAGCATTTT.

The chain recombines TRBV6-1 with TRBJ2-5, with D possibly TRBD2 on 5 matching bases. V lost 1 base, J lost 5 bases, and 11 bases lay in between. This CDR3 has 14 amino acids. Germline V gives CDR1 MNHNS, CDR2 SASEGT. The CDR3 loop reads CASSEGEIGETQYF. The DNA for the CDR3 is TGTGCCAGCAGTGAAGGGGAGATTGGCGAGACCCAGTACTTC.

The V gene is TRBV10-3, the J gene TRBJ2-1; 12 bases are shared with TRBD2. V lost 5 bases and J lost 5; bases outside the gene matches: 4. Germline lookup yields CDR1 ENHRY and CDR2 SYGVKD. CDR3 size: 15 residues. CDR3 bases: TGTGCCATCAGTTCTAGCGGGAGGGCCAACAATGAGCAGTTCTTC. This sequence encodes CAISSSGRANNEQFF.

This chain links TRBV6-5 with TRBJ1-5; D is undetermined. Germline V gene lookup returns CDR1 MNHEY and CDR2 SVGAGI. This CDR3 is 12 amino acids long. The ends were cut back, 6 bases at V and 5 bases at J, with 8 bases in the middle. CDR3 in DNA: TGTGCCAGCAGGGAGGCCGATCAGCCCCAGCATTTT. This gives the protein CASREADQPQHF.

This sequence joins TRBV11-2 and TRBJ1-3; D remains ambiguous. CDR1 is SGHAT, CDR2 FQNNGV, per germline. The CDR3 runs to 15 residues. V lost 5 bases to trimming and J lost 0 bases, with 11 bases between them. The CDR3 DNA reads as TGTGCCAGCAGCGACGACTGGAGCTCTGGAAACACCATATATTTT. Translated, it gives CASSDDWSSGNTIYF.

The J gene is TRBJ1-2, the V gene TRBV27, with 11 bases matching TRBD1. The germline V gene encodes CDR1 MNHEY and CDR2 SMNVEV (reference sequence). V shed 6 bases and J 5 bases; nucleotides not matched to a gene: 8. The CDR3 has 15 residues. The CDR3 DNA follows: TGTGCCAGCAGGCCTCGGACAGGGGGCGGGTATGGCTACACCTTC. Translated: CASRPRTGGGYGYTF.

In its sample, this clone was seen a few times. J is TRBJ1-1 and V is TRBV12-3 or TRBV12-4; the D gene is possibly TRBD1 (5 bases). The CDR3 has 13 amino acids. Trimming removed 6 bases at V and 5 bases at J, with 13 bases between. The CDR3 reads CASSQGAGTEAFF. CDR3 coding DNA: TGTGCCAGCAGCCAAGGGGCGGGGACTGAAGCTTTCTTT.

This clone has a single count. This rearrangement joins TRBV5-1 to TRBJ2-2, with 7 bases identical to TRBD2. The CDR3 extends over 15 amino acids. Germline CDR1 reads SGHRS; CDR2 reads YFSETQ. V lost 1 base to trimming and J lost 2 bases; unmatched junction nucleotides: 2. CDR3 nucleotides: TGCGCCAGCAGCTTGAGCGGGACTAACACCGGGGAGCTGTTTTTT. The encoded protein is CASSLSGTNTGELFF.

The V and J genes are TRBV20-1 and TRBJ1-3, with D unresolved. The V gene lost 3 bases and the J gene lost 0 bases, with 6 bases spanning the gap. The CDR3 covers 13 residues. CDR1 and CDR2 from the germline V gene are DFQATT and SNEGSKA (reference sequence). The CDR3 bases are TGCAGTGCTAGTGGCGGCTCTGGAAACACCATATATTTT. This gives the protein CSASGGSGNTIYF.

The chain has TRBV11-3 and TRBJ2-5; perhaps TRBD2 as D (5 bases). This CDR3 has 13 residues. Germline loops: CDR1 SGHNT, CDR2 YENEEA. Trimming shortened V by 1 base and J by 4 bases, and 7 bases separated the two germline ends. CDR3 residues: CASSLVEGETQYF. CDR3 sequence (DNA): TGTGCCAGCAGCTTAGTCGAGGGAGAGACCCAGTACTTC.

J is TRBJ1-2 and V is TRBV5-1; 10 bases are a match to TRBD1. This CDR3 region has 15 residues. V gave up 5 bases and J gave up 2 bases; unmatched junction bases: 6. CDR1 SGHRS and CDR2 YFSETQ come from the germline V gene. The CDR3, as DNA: TGCGCCAGCAGGTTAACGACAGGGGGCAACTATGGCTACACCTTC. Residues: CASRLTTGGNYGYTF.

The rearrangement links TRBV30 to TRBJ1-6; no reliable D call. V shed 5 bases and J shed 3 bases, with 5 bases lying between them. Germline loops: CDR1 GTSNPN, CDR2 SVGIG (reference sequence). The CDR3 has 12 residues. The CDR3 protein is CAWAFYNSPLHF. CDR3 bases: TGTGCCTGGGCCTTCTATAATTCACCCCTCCACTTT.

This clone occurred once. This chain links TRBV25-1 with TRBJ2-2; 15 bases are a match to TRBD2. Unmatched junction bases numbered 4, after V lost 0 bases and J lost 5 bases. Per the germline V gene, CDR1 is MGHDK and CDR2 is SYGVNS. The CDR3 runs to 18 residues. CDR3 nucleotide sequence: TGTGCCAGCAGTGAATACGGACTAGCGGGAGGGCGGACCGGGGAGCTGTTTTTT. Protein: CASSEYGLAGGRTGELFF.

Here the CDR3 DNA reads TGTGCCAGCAGTTACGGGACAGGGGGACAGCCCCAGCATTTT. This codes for CASSYGTGGQPQHF. This sequence joins TRBV6-6 and TRBJ1-5, with 11 bases that match TRBD1. The CDR3 loop spans 14 amino acids. In germline, CDR1 is MNHNY, CDR2 SVGAGI (reference sequence). V was clipped by 2 bases and J by 7 bases; unmatched bases: 1.

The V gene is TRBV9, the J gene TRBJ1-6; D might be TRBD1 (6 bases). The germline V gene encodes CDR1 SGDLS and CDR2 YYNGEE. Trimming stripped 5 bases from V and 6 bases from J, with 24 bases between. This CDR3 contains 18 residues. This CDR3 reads CASRLLCYRAESNSPLHF. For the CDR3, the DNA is TGTGCCAGCAGGTTGCTTTGCTACAGGGCCGAATCTAATTCACCCCTCCACTTT. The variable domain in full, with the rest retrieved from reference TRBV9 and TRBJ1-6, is DSGVTQTPKHLITATGQRVTLRCSPRSGDLSVYWYQQSLDQGLQFLIQYYNGEERAKGNILERFSAQQFPDLHSELNLSSLELGDSALYFCASRLLCYRAESNSPLHFGNGTRLTVT.

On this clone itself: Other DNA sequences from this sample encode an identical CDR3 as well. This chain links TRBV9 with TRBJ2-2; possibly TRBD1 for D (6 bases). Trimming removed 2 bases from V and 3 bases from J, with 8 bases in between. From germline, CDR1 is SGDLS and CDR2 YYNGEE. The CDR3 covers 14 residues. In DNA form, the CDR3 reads TGTGCCAGCAGCGTCAGGGGCGACACCGGGGAGCTGTTTTTT. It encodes CASSVRGDTGELFF.